This T cell receptor (beta chain) was recorded in a study of T cells in Graves' hyperthyroidism and ophthalmopathy. This clonotype was seen many times. TCR beta CDR3 sequences were amplified from RNA transcripts. RT-PCR in the first round (using the HTBI primer set) targeted the TCR CDR3. TCRdb re-called the multiplex PCR reads through MiXCR, storing one row per CDR3 protein. The repertoire holds around 440,000 distinct CDR3 sequences, with 15% to 18% as singletons. The V gene end was trimmed by 3 bases and the J gene end by 1 base; junction bases not matched to a gene: 5. CDR1 is WSHSY, CDR2 SAAADI, per germline. This CDR3 comprises 15 residues.

The sequence came from a woman younger than 30 with Graves' hyperthyroidism. Sequenced material: blood. The rearrangement uses TRBV10-2 and TRBJ1-1; 7 bases line up with TRBD1. CDR3 nucleotide sequence: TGCGCCAGCAGTGAACCGGGACAGCCGAACACTGAAGCTTTCTTT. This encodes CASSEPGQPNTEAFF.